Listed below are T cell receptor beta chains from one sample, sequenced in a study of shared clonotypes between healthy human individuals. Repertoires were generated with immunoSEQ multiplex PCR, while TCRdb's copy carries only in-frame clones and drops some. In the table there are 90,000 to 120,000 clones, around 64% of which are singletons. The sequenced sample consisted of memory CD8+ T cells sorted from blood. All receptors come from a woman younger than 45 in good health. Both conserved end residues are part of each CDR3. Each record gives: J gene, D gene, clone size, V gene, CDR3 DNA, CDR3 protein. A D gene is named only where the DNA matches it firmly. The size field is filled for only some rows; it gives once, few, many or a size class.

>TRBJ2-1|TRBD1|few|TRBV5-3
TGTGCCAGAAGCCGTCTCCGGGACAGGTTCTTCTTC
CARSRLRDRFFF
>TRBJ2-7|TRBD2|NA|TRBV28
TGTGCCAGCAGTTCCCGGGGTAGCGGGAGTTACGAGCAGTACTTC
CASSSRGSGSYEQYF
>TRBJ2-5|NA|NA|TRBV10-3
TGTGCCATCAGTGCGGAGTTCGGAGCGGAGACCCAGTACTTC
CAISAEFGAETQYF
>TRBJ2-1|TRBD2|NA|TRBV5-6
TGTGCCAGCAGCTTGGGACTAGCGGGGGGGAATGAGCAGTTCTTC
CASSLGLAGGNEQFF
>TRBJ2-3|NA|NA|TRBV28
TGTGCCACACAGGAGATCACAGATACGCAGTATTTT
CATQEITDTQYF
>TRBJ1-1|NA|few|TRBV5-4
TGTGCCAGCAGCTGGTGGGGGGCGGACACTGAAGCTTTCTTT
CASSWWGADTEAFF
>TRBJ2-4|TRBD2|NA|TRBV15
TGTGCCACCAGCAGAGATTCGGGGGGAGCCAAAAACATTCAGTACTTC
CATSRDSGGAKNIQYF
>TRBJ1-5|TRBD1|many|TRBV15
TGTGCCACCAGCATCGGGACAGGGGAAACGCAGCCCCAGCATTTT
CATSIGTGETQPQHF
>TRBJ2-7|NA|NA|TRBV7-8
TGTGCCAGCAGCTTAGCTTTCGGGGCAGGTGTCCGCTACGAGCAGTACTTC
CASSLAFGAGVRYEQYF
>TRBJ2-3|TRBD1|few|TRBV15
TGTGCCACCAGCAAACAGGGGGAAACAGATACGCAGTATTTT
CATSKQGETDTQYF
>TRBJ2-7|NA|NA|TRBV7-6
TGTGCCAGCAGCTCAGACAGCTCCTACGAGCAGTACTTC
CASSSDSSYEQYF
>TRBJ2-5|NA|NA|TRBV7-8
TGTGCCAGCAGCTTAGATGGGAAAGAGACCCAGTACTTC
CASSLDGKETQYF
>TRBJ1-3|NA|NA|TRBV9
TGTGCCAGCAGCGTAGACTCTAAAGGGAACACCATATATTTT
CASSVDSKGNTIYF
>TRBJ2-7|NA|NA|TRBV28
TGTGCCAGCAGTTTCCATTGGCTGGGCCACGAGCAGTACTTC
CASSFHWLGHEQYF
>TRBJ2-7|TRBD2|NA|TRBV5-6
TGTGCCAGCAGCCGGGGACTAGCGGGAGCCTACGAGCAGTACTTC
CASSRGLAGAYEQYF
>TRBJ2-2|TRBD1|few|TRBV7-2
TGTGCCAGCAGCTTTGGCCGGTCAGGGGGCGGGGAGCTGTTTTTT
CASSFGRSGGGELFF
>TRBJ1-2|NA|few|TRBV11-2
TGTGCCAGCAGCTTAGATTGGGACGTAAACTATGGCTACACCTTC
CASSLDWDVNYGYTF
>TRBJ2-7|NA|NA|TRBV29-1
TGCAGCGTTATGTGGCGAAGCTCCTACGAGCAGTACTTC
CSVMWRSSYEQYF
>TRBJ1-4|NA|NA|TRBV21-1
TGTGCCAGCCTCAGAGAGAATGAAAAACTGTTTTTT
CASLRENEKLFF
>TRBJ2-7|NA|NA|TRBV4-1
TGCGCCAGCAGCCAACTTCTCTACAGTGTAGGGAACTACGAGCAGTACTTC
CASSQLLYSVGNYEQYF